The sequence of this T cell receptor (beta chain) was determined in a study of shared clonotypes between healthy human individuals. Germline assignment: CDR1 SGHAT and CDR2 FQNNGV. The CDR3 has 14 residues. V trimming: 4 bases; J trimming: 9 bases; junction bases outside the gene matches: 9. Several immunoSEQ plates received, in even portions, the genomic DNA of each subset. Method: immunoSEQ multiplex PCR; TCRdb's copy keeps in-frame clones and lacks some. The table has 500,000 or so clones, approximately 95% seen once. The rearrangement joins TRBV11-2 to TRBJ2-1; 7 bases are a match to TRBD2. The sequenced sample was naive CD4+ T cells sorted from blood. Subset of the sample: CD45RA+ positively selected. This TCR was sampled from a woman in her 30s in good health. CDR3 sequence reads: CASSWVGGPAEQFF. The DNA for the CDR3 is TGTGCCAGCAGCTGGGTGGGAGGGCCGGCTGAGCAGTTCTTC.